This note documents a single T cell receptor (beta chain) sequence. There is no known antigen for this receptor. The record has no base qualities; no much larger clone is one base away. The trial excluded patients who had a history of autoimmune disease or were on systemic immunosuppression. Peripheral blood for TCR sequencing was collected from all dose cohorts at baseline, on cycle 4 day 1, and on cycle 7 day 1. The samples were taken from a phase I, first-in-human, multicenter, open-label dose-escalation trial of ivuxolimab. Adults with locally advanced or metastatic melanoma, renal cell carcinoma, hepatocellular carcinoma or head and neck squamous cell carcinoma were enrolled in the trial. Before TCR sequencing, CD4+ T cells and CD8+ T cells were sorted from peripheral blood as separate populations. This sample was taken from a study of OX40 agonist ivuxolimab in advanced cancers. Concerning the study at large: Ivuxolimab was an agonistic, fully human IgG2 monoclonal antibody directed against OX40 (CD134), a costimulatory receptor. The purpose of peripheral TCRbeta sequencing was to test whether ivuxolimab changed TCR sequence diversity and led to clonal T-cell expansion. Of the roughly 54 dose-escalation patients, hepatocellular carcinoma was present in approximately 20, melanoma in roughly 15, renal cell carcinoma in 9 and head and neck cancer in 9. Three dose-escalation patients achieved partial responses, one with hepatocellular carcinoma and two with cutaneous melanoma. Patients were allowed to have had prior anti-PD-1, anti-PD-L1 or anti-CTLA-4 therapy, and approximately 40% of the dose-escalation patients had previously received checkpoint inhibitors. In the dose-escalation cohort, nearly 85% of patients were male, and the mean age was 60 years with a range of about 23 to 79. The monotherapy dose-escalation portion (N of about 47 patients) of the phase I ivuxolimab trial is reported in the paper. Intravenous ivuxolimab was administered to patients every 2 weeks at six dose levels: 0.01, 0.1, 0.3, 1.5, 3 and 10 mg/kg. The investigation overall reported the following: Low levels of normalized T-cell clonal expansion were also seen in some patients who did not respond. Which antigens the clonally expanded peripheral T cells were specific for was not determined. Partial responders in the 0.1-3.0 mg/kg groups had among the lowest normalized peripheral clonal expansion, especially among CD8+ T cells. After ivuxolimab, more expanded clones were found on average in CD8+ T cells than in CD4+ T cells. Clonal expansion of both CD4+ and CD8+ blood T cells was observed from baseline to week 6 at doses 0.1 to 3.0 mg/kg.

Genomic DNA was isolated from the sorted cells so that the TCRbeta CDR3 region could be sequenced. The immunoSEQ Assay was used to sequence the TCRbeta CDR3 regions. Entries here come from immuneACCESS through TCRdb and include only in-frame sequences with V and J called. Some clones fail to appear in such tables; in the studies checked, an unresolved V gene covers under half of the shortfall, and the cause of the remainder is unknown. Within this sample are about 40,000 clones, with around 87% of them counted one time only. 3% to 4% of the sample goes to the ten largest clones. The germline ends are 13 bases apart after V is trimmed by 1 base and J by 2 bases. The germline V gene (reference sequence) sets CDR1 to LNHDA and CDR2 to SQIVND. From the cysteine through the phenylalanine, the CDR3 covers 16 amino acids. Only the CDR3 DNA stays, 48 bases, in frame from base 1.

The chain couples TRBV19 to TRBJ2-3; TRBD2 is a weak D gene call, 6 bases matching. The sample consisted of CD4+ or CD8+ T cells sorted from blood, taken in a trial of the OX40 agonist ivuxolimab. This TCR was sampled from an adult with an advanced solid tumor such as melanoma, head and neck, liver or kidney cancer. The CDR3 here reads CASSIGSGTYTDTQYF. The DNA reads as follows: TGTGCCAGTAGTATAGGTAGCGGAACTTACACAGATACGCAGTATTTT. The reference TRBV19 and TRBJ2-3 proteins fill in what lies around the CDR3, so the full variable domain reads DGGITQSPKYLFRKEGQNVTLSCEQNLNHDAMYWYRQDPGQGLRLIYYSQIVNDFQKGDIAEGYSVSREKKESFPLTVTSAQKNPTAFYLCASSIGSGTYTDTQYFGPGTRLTVL.